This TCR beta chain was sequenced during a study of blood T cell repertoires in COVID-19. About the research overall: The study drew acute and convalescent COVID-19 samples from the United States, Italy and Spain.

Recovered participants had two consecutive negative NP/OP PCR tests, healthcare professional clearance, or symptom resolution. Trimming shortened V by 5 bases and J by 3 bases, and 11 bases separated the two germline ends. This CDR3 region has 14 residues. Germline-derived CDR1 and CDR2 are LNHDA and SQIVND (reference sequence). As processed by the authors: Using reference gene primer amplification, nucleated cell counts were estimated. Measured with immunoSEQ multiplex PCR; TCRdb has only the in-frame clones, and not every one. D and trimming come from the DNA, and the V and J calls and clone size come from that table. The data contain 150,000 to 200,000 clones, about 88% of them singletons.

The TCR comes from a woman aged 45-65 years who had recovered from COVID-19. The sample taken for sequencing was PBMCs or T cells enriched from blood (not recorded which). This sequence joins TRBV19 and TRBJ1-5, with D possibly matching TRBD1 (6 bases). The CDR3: CASSATGYNQPQHF. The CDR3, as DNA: TGTGCCAGTAGTGCAACAGGGTACAATCAGCCCCAGCATTTT.